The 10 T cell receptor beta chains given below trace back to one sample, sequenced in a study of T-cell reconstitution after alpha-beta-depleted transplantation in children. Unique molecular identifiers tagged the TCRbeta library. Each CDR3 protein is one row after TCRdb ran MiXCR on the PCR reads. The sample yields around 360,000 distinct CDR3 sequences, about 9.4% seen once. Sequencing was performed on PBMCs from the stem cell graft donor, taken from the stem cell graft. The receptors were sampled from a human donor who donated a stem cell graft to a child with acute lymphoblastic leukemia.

For the CDR3, the DNA is TGTGCCTGGAGTGTGTCTTCCGTAACCTCCTACGAGCAGTACTTC. Protein: CAWSVSSVTSYEQYF. This chain links TRBV30 with TRBJ2-7; D call uncertain. Germline CDR1 and CDR2: GTSNPN and SVGIG (reference sequence). The V and J ends lost 0 bases and 0 bases respectively, with 12 bases between them. This CDR3 contains 15 residues.

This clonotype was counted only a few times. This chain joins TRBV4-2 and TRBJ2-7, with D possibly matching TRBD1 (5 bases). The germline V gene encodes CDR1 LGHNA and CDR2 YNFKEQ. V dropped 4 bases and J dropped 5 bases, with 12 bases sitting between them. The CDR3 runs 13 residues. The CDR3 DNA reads TGTGCCAGCAGCCCCCGTAAGGGGAACGAGCAGTACTTC. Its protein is CASSPRKGNEQYF.

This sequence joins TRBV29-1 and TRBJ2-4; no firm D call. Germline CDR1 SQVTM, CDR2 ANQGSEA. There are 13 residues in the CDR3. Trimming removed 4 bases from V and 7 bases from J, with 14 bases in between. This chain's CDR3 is CSVVVLGRNIQYF. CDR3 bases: TGCAGCGTTGTGGTTCTGGGTCGGAACATTCAGTACTTC.

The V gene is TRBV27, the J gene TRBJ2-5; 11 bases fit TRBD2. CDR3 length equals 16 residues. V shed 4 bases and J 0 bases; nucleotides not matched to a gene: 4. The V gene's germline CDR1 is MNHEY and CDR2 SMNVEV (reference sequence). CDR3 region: CASSSRLAGNQETQYF. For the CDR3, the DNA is TGTGCCAGCAGTTCCCGACTAGCGGGGAACCAAGAGACCCAGTACTTC.

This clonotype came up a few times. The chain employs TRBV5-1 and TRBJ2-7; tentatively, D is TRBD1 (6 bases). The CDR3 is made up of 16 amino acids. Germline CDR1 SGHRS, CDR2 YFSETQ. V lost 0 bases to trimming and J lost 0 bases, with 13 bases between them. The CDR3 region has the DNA TGCGCCAGCAGCTTGGCAAACACAGGGATCTCCTACGAGCAGTACTTC. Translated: CASSLANTGISYEQYF.

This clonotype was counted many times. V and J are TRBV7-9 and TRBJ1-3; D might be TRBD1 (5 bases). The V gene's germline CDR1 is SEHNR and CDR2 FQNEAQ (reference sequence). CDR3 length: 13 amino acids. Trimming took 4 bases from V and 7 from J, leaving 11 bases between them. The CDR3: CASSSGNVNTIYF. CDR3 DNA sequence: TGTGCCAGCAGCTCAGGGAACGTCAACACCATATATTTT.

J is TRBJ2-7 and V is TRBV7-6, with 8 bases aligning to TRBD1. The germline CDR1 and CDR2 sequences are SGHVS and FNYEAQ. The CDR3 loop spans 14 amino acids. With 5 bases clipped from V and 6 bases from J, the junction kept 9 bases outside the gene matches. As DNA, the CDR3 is TGTGCCAGCAGCCCCCAGGCGACAGGGGCCGAGCAGTACTTC. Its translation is CASSPQATGAEQYF. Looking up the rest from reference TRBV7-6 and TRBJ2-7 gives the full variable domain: GAGVSQSPRYKVTKRGQDVALRCDPISGHVSLYWYRQALGQGPEFLTYFNYEAQQDKSGLPNDRFSAERPEGSISTLTIQRTEQRDSAMYRCASSPQATGAEQYFGPGTRLTVT.

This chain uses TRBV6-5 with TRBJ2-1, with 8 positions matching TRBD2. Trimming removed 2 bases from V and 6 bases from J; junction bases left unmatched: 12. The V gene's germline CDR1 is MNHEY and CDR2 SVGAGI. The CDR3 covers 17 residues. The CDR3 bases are TGTGCCAGCAGTTACAACAGCCTAGCGGGCCTGGGCAATGAGCAGTTCTTC. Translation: CASSYNSLAGLGNEQFF.

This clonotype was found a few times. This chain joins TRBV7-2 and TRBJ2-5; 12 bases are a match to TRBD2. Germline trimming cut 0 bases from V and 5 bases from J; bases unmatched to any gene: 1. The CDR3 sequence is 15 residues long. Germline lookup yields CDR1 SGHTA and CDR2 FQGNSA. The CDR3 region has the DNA TGTGCCAGCAGCTTAGCCGGGACTAGCGGGGAGACCCAGTACTTC. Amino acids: CASSLAGTSGETQYF.

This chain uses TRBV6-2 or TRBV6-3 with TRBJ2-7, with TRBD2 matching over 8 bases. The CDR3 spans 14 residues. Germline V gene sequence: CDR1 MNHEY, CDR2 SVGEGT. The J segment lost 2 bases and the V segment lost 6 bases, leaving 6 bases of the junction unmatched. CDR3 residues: CASSLLAATYEQYF. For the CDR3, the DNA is TGTGCCAGCAGCTTACTAGCGGCGACCTACGAGCAGTACTTC.